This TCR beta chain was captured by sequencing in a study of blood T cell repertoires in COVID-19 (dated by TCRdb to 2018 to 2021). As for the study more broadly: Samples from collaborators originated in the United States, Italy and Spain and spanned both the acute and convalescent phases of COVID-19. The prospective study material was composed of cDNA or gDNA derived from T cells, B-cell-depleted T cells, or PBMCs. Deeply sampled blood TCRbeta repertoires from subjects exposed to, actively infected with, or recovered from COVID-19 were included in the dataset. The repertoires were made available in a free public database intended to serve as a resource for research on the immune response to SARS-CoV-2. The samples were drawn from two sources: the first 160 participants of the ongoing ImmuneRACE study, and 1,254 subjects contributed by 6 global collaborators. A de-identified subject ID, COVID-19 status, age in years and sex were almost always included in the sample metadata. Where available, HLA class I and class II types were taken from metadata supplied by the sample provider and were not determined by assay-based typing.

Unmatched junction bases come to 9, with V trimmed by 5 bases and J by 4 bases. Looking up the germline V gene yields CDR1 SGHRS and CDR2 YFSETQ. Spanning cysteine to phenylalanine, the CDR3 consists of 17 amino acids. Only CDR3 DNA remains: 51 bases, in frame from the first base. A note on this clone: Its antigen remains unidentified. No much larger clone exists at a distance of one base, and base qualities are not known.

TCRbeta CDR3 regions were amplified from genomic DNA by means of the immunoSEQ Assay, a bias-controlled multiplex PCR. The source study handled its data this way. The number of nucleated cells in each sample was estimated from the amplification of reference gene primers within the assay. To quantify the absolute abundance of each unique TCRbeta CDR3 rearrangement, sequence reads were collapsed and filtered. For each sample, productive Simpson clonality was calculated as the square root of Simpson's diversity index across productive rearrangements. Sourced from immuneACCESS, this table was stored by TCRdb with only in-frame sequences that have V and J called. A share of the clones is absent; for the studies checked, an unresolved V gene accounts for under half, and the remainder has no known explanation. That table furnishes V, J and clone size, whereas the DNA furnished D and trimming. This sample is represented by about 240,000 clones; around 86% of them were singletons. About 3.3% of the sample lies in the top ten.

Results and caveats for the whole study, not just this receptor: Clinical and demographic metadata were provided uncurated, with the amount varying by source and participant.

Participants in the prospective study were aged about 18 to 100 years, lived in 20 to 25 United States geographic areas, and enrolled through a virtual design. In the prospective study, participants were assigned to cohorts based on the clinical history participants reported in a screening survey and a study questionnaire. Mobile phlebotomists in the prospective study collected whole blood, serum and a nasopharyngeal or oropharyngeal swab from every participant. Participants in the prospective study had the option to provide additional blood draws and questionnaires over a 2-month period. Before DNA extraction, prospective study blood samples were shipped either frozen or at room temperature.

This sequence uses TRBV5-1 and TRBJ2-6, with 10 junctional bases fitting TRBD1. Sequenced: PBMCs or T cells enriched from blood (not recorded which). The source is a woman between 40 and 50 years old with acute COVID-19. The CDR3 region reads CASSSDRGLSGANVLTF. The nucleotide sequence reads TGCGCCAGCAGTTCTGACAGGGGGCTATCGGGGGCCAACGTCCTGACTTTC.